Shown below are 32 T cell receptor beta chains from a single sample sequenced in a study of regulatory T cells in long-lasting Graves disease. The time point denotes: newly diagnosed GD, antithyroid drugs for less than 3 months. With RNA extracted from PBMCs as input, the TCR library was made. Both iRepertoire HTBI primers and Arm-PCR of CDR3 regions were used to build the TCR beta libraries. In TCRdb, the multiplex PCR reads were re-called with MiXCR into one record per CDR3 protein. Found here are 400,000 to 550,000 distinct CDR3 sequences, about 15% of them singletons; the top ten hold about 10%. These data were also reused for a study on T cells in Graves' hyperthyroidism and ophthalmopathy.

Sequencing used peripheral blood mononuclear cells (PBMCs), obtained at new diagnosis, from a patient treated with antithyroid drugs. These receptors came from a woman aged 30 to 39 with Graves disease.

V usage is TRBV20-1 and J usage is TRBJ2-1; 8 bases line up with TRBD1. Germline CDR1 DFQATT, CDR2 SNEGSKA (reference sequence). V was clipped by 6 bases and J by 10 bases; unmatched bases: 11. The CDR3 loop spans 13 amino acids. The CDR3 DNA reads as TGCAGTGCCTCAGGGGGCGTTTCCTACGAGCAGTTCTTC. Its protein is CSASGGVSYEQFF.

There are a few counts of this clonotype. The gene calls are TRBV4-3 and TRBJ2-2; TRBD2 matches 13 bases. V was pared by 2 bases and J by 3 bases, with 15 bases of the junction left unmatched. The CDR3 consists of 21 residues. The germline V gene encodes CDR1 LGHNA and CDR2 YSLEER. The CDR3 reads CASSQLPETSGRPGYTGELFF. CDR3 nucleotide sequence: TGCGCCAGCAGCCAACTTCCTGAGACTAGCGGGAGGCCCGGGTACACCGGGGAGCTGTTTTTT.

V gene TRBV30 combines with J gene TRBJ2-2; 8 nucleotides agree with TRBD2. Germline V CDR1 and CDR2: GTSNPN, SVGIG (reference sequence). The length of the CDR3 is 14 residues. V lost 0 bases, J lost 4 bases, and 1 base stayed unmatched. The CDR3 loop is CAWSVRGGTGELFF. DNA of the CDR3: TGTGCCTGGAGTGTACGGGGGGGCACCGGGGAGCTGTTTTTT. Full variable domain (outside the CDR3, taken from reference TRBV30 and TRBJ2-2): SQTIHQWPATLVQPVGSPLSLECTVEGTSNPNLYWYRQAAGRGLQLLFYSVGIGQISSEVPQNLSASRPQDRQFILSSKKLLLSDSGFYLCAWSVRGGTGELFFGEGSRLTVL.

There are many counts of this clonotype. V and J are TRBV9 and TRBJ1-1; unclear D gene. The CDR3 runs to 13 residues. Germline CDR1 reads SGDLS; CDR2 reads YYNGEE. V lost 2 bases, J lost 0 bases, and 5 bases lay in between. The CDR3 spells CASSVEMNTEAFF. The CDR3 nucleotides are TGTGCCAGCAGCGTCGAAATGAACACTGAAGCTTTCTTT.

This clonotype was seen at least ten times. The chain is built from TRBV7-2 and TRBJ1-2, with no clear D. V gave up 1 base and J gave up 4 bases, with 13 bases separating them. CDR3 length: 15 amino acids. Germline lookup yields CDR1 SGHTA and CDR2 FQGNSA. CDR3 residues: CASSLGGVRGYGYTF. In nucleotides, the CDR3 is TGTGCCAGCAGCTTAGGCGGCGTTCGCGGCTATGGCTACACCTTC.

In this sample, this clonotype turned up many times. V and J are TRBV7-2 and TRBJ2-7; 9 bases match TRBD2. Germline V gene sequence: CDR1 SGHTA, CDR2 FQGNSA. The CDR3 extends over 15 amino acids. With 5 bases clipped from V and 4 bases from J, the junction kept 9 bases outside the gene matches. Here the CDR3 reads CASSTGSGRGYEQYF. CDR3 nucleotides: TGTGCCAGCAGCACAGGTAGCGGGAGAGGGTACGAGCAGTACTTC.

In its sample, this clonotype was seen a few times. V and J are TRBV28 and TRBJ2-7; TRBD1 aligns across 7 bases. The CDR3 has 14 residues. Looked up from germline, CDR1 is MDHEN and CDR2 is SYDVKM. V trimming: 6 bases; J trimming: 4 bases; junction bases outside the gene matches: 9. CDR3 coding DNA: TGTGCCAGCAGCCTGGGACAGCTGGATTACGAGCAGTACTTC. Residues: CASSLGQLDYEQYF.

On this clonotype itself: At one end, the junction sequence differs from germline, possibly due to a read error. V gene TRBV5-5 combines with J gene TRBJ2-5; 7 bases are shared with TRBD1. The CDR3 runs to 15 residues. Looked up from germline, CDR1 is SGHKS and CDR2 is YYEKEE (reference sequence). The CDR3 reads CGSSLRDRLQETQYF. DNA of the CDR3: TGTGGCAGCAGCCTTAGGGACAGACTCCAAGAGACCCAGTACTTC.

In its sample, this clonotype was seen a few times. J is TRBJ1-6 and V is TRBV6-1; D is uncertain. Germline V gene data show CDR1 as MNHNS and CDR2 as SASEGT. Trimming took off 8 bases at V and 7 bases at J, with 12 bases between the two ends. The CDR3 totals 13 residues. Here the CDR3 DNA reads TGTGCCAGCGGGAGACGCACGAATTCACCCCTCCACTTT. This sequence encodes CASGRRTNSPLHF.

A note on this clonotype: This could be a read error, since a much larger clone is one nucleotide away. The chain has TRBV28 and TRBJ2-1; D is perhaps TRBD1 (5 bases). This CDR3 has 12 residues. Looked up from germline, CDR1 is MDHEN and CDR2 is SYDVKM. V was trimmed by 4 bases and J by 9 bases, leaving 10 bases between them. The CDR3 DNA is TGTGCCAGCAGTTCCCTCAGGGCTGAGCAGTTCTTC. Amino acid sequence: CASSSLRAEQFF.

This clonotype has at least ten counts. An end of the junction differs from the germline gene, which may be a read error. This sequence joins TRBV6-1 and TRBJ2-1; D call uncertain. The CDR3 length is 14 residues. Germline lookup yields CDR1 MNHNS and CDR2 SASEGT. In DNA form, the CDR3 reads TGTGCCAGCAGTGAAGTGGGCGGCACCCACAAGTTCCTCTTC. It encodes CASSEVGGTHKFLF.

A word on this clonotype: This may be a read error: a much more frequent sequence differs by one nucleotide. The genes are TRBV6-5 and TRBJ1-5; D ambiguous. V lost 4 bases and J lost 0, with 7 bases in between. CDR1 is MNHEY and CDR2 is SVGAGI in the germline V gene. This CDR3 spans 14 amino acids. CDR3 nucleotides: TGTGCCAGCAGTTCCCGTTATAGCAATCAGCCCCAGCATTTT. This sequence encodes CASSSRYSNQPQHF.

This clonotype was seen a few times. This chain connects TRBV5-1 to TRBJ2-5, with a tentative D call TRBD1 (6 bases). The V end was cut by 4 bases, the J end by 2 bases, with 12 bases between. Germline V gene lookup returns CDR1 SGHRS and CDR2 YFSETQ. The length of the CDR3 is 14 residues. The CDR3 protein is CASSVGTPQETQYF. Written as DNA, the CDR3 is TGCGCCAGCAGCGTCGGGACACCGCAAGAGACCCAGTACTTC. Variable domain in full (rest from reference TRBV5-1 and TRBJ2-5): KAGVTQTPRYLIKTRGQQVTLSCSPISGHRSVSWYQQTPGQGLQFLFEYFSETQRNKGNFPGRFSGRQFSNSRSEMNVSTLELGDSALYLCASSVGTPQETQYFGPGTRLLVL.

At least ten counts were recorded for this clonotype. This chain joins TRBV28 and TRBJ1-2; the match to TRBD1 covers 9 bases. The CDR3 loop spans 14 amino acids. Germline assignment: CDR1 MDHEN and CDR2 SYDVKM. J was trimmed by 4 bases and V by 6 bases; bases with no gene match: 6. CDR3 in amino acids: CASRTGGAGYGYTF. For the CDR3, the DNA is TGTGCCAGCAGAACAGGGGGCGCGGGCTATGGCTACACCTTC.

In this sample, this clonotype turned up many times. In DNA, the CDR3 is TGTGCCAGCAGTTCCCCGGGACTTACCTCCTACAATGAGCAGTTCTTC. It encodes CASSSPGLTSYNEQFF. The chain carries TRBV28 and TRBJ2-1, with D perhaps matching TRBD2 (6 bases). V was cut by 4 bases and J by 0 bases, with 13 bases left in between. Germline V lookup: CDR1 MDHEN, CDR2 SYDVKM. CDR3 size: 16 residues.

Concerning this clonotype itself: Germline is not matched at one junction end, which may reflect a read error. This rearrangement joins TRBV9 to TRBJ1-4; no definite D call. Germline assignment: CDR1 SGDLS and CDR2 YYNGEE. The CDR3 runs to 14 residues. Here the CDR3 reads CASSPWDDSEKLSF. The DNA of the CDR3 is TGTGCCAGCAGCCCATGGGATGATTCTGAAAAACTGTCTTTT. The full variable domain, its missing parts supplied by reference TRBV9 and TRBJ1-4, is DSGVTQTPKHLITATGQRVTLRCSPRSGDLSVYWYQQSLDQGLQFLIQYYNGEERAKGNILERFSAQQFPDLHSELNLSSLELGDSALYFCASSPWDDSEKLSFGSGTQLSVL.

This clonotype showed up just a few times. The J gene is TRBJ2-6, the V gene TRBV6-5, with 7 bases lining up with TRBD1. Germline lookup yields CDR1 MNHEY and CDR2 SVGAGI. The CDR3 runs to 16 residues. V lost 2 bases and J lost 2; bases outside the gene matches: 3. The CDR3 DNA sequence: TGTGCCAGCAGTTACCTGACAGGGACTGGGGCCAACGTCCTGACTTTC. It is translated as CASSYLTGTGANVLTF.

This clonotype has ten or more counts. V and J are TRBV20-1 and TRBJ2-1; TRBD2 is a possible D gene (6 bases). The CDR3 loop spans 19 amino acids. Trimming left V 2 bases short and J 4 bases short, with 27 bases between. Germline CDR1 DFQATT, CDR2 SNEGSKA (reference sequence). The CDR3 DNA reads TGCAGTGCTAGACATCCGGGACTGGGGCCGAACCGGTTTTACAATGAGCAGTTCTTC. It encodes CSARHPGLGPNRFYNEQFF.

This clonotype was seen repeatedly, ten times or more. The chain carries TRBV28 and TRBJ2-5, with TRBD2 as a possible D gene (5 bases). This CDR3 spans 19 amino acids. V was clipped by 6 bases and J by 2 bases, with 28 bases between them. CDR1 is MDHEN, CDR2 SYDVKM, per germline. Here the CDR3 DNA reads TGTGCCAGCAGCCCCTCCGTGGGAGTCCGGGCGGCCCTACAAGAGACCCAGTACTTC. This encodes CASSPSVGVRAALQETQYF.

Of note for this clonotype: With a much larger clone just one base away, this may be a read error. The V gene is TRBV18, the J gene TRBJ2-3, with D perhaps matching TRBD1 (5 bases). The end of the DNA aligns better with TRBJ2-1, so the J call may be wrong. Germline loops: CDR1 KGHSH, CDR2 LQKENI. The CDR3 runs 14 residues. The CDR3: CASSPRGYGNEQFF. Here the CDR3 DNA reads TGTGCCAGCTCACCAAGGGGCTATGGCAATGAGCAGTTCTTC.

This clonotype was recorded many times. The CDR3 DNA reads TGTGCCAGCAGTTTCGCCGGACTTAGCAATCAGCCCCAGCATTTT. This codes for CASSFAGLSNQPQHF. The chain recombines TRBV27 with TRBJ1-5; D is unclear. The CDR3 is 15 amino acids. V was trimmed by 3 bases and J by 0 bases, leaving 9 bases between them. The germline V gene encodes CDR1 MNHEY and CDR2 SMNVEV (reference sequence).

At least ten counts were recorded for this clonotype. The V call is TRBV28, the J call TRBJ1-1, with a weak D call TRBD1 (6 bases). V gave up 1 base and J gave up 4 bases, with 13 bases separating them. Germline CDR1 reads MDHEN; CDR2 reads SYDVKM. The CDR3 is 15 residues long. The CDR3: CASSLSGVESTEAFF. CDR3 nucleotides: TGTGCCAGCAGTTTATCAGGGGTAGAGAGCACTGAAGCTTTCTTT.

The V call is TRBV7-6, the J call TRBJ2-3, with 11 bases fitting TRBD2. There are 16 residues in the CDR3. CDR1 is SGHVS and CDR2 is FNYEAQ in the germline V gene. Trimming removed 5 bases from V and 12 bases from J; junction bases left unmatched: 16. CDR3 nucleotides: TGTGCCAGCAGCCCCTACGTAGCGGGAGGGCCGTCCTACCAGTATTTT. This gives the protein CASSPYVAGGPSYQYF.

This clonotype has ten or more counts. The chain employs TRBV28 and TRBJ2-6, with D tentatively TRBD1 (6 bases). The CDR3 runs to 17 residues. CDR1 and CDR2 (germline): MDHEN, SYDVKM. The germline V and J ends were trimmed by 5 bases and 1 base, with 15 bases remaining between them. CDR3 nucleotides: TGTGCCAGCAGTCCGGACAGCTTGGCATCTGGGGCCAACGTCCTGACTTTC. The encoded protein is CASSPDSLASGANVLTF. The variable domain in full, with the rest retrieved from reference TRBV28 and TRBJ2-6, is DVKVTQSSRYLVKRTGEKVFLECVQDMDHENMFWYRQDPGLGLRLIYFSYDVKMKEKGDIPEGYSVSREKKERFSLILESASTNQTSMYLCASSPDSLASGANVLTFGAGSRLTVL.

V gene TRBV2 combines with J gene TRBJ2-5; either TRBD1 or TRBD2 may fit D (5 bases each). The CDR3 totals 16 residues. The germline V and J ends were trimmed by 0 bases and 5 bases, with 16 bases remaining between them. CDR1 and CDR2 (germline): SNHLY, FYNNEI. The CDR3 DNA reads as TGTGCCAGCAGTGAAGCGCCGACGGGTGGGGGTGAGACCCAGTACTTC. Residues: CASSEAPTGGGETQYF. Drawing the rest from reference TRBV2 and TRBJ2-5, the complete variable domain is EPEVTQTPSHQVTQMGQEVILRCVPISNHLYFYWYRQILGQKVEFLVSFYNNEISEKSEIFDDQFSVERPDGSNFTLKIRSTKLEDSAMYFCASSEAPTGGGETQYFGPGTRLLVL.

This clonotype was detected many times. This sequence joins TRBV18 and TRBJ2-1, with TRBD1 identical over 10 bases. Germline assignment: CDR1 KGHSH and CDR2 LQKENI. Trimming cost V 4 bases and J 6 bases; bases outside gene matches: 3. CDR3 length: 14 residues. Here the CDR3 DNA reads TGTGCCAGCTCACGACAGGGGGCTACCAATGAGCAGTTCTTC. Protein sequence: CASSRQGATNEQFF. Drawing the rest from reference TRBV18 and TRBJ2-1, the complete variable domain is NAGVMQNPRHLVRRRGQEARLRCSPMKGHSHVYWYRQLPEEGLKFMVYLQKENIIDESGMPKERFSAEFPKEGPSILRIQQVVRGDSAAYFCASSRQGATNEQFFGPGTRLTVL.

A few counts support this clonotype. The chain couples TRBV20-1 to TRBJ2-1; 14 bases are shared with TRBD2. This CDR3 has 16 residues. Germline lookup yields CDR1 DFQATT and CDR2 SNEGSKA (reference sequence). V was clipped by 6 bases and J by 2 bases; unmatched bases: 6. The CDR3 nucleotides are TGCAGTGCCGGGACTAGCGGGAGTTCTACCTACAATGAGCAGTTCTTC. It encodes CSAGTSGSSTYNEQFF.

A note on this clonotype: Since a much larger clone is just one base distant, this may be a read error. V gene TRBV30 combines with J gene TRBJ2-7; D gene uncertain. V lost 3 bases and J 2 bases, leaving 5 bases between the germline ends. Germline values: CDR1 GTSNPN, CDR2 SVGIG (reference sequence). CDR3 length equals 11 residues. The CDR3 DNA follows: TGTGCCTGGAGGCCGCCCTACGAGCAGTACTTC. Amino acid sequence: CAWRPPYEQYF.

J is TRBJ2-2 and V is TRBV6-2 or TRBV6-3, with TRBD2 as a possible D gene (6 bases). This CDR3 spans 16 amino acids. V was pared by 5 bases and J by 7 bases, with 20 bases between. CDR1 MNHEY and CDR2 SVGEGT come from the germline V gene. The CDR3: CASSENSEPGVGELFF. CDR3 DNA sequence: TGTGCCAGCAGTGAAAATAGCGAGCCGGGAGTCGGGGAGCTGTTTTTT.

In this sample, this clonotype turned up a few times. The V call is TRBV5-1, the J call TRBJ1-2, with D maybe TRBD1 (5 bases). Germline V gene lookup returns CDR1 SGHRS and CDR2 YFSETQ. CDR3 length: 15 residues. Trimming cost V 4 bases and J 6 bases, with 19 bases left between them. The CDR3 sequence: CASSQTRDRADGYTF. CDR3 DNA: TGCGCCAGCAGCCAGACCCGGGACCGCGCTGATGGCTACACCTTC. Full variable domain (rest looked up from reference TRBV5-1 and TRBJ1-2): KAGVTQTPRYLIKTRGQQVTLSCSPISGHRSVSWYQQTPGQGLQFLFEYFSETQRNKGNFPGRFSGRQFSNSRSEMNVSTLELGDSALYLCASSQTRDRADGYTFGSGTRLTVV.

This clonotype was picked up many times. The chain combines TRBV30 with TRBJ2-7, with 7 bases lining up with TRBD2. Germline CDR1 and CDR2: GTSNPN and SVGIG (reference sequence). J was trimmed by 4 bases and V by 5 bases; bases with no gene match: 14. The length of the CDR3 is 15 residues. This CDR3 reads CAWGLWRDYRYEQYF. The DNA of the CDR3 is TGTGCCTGGGGACTCTGGCGGGACTACCGATACGAGCAGTACTTC.

This clonotype showed up many times. The chain couples TRBV6-1 to TRBJ1-1; D gene uncertain. With 6 bases removed from V and 0 bases from J, the gap between germline ends came to 8 bases. Germline lookup yields CDR1 MNHNS and CDR2 SASEGT. CDR3 length: 13 amino acids. CDR3 residues: CASRTDVNTEAFF. CDR3 sequence (DNA): TGTGCCAGCAGAACAGATGTGAACACTGAAGCTTTCTTT.